A single sample is the source of the 8 T cell receptor beta chains below, sequenced in a study of shared clonotypes between healthy human individuals. TCRdb's table, derived via immunoSEQ multiplex PCR, lists solely in-frame clones and lacks some. This table holds some 2,500,000 clones, under 95% found once. Sequences were obtained from naive CD4+ T cells from PBMCs. Subset: CD45RA+ positively selected. These receptor sequences come from a man younger than 35 in good health. Some clones in this sample may be carry-over from other donors' samples.

The J gene is TRBJ2-4, the V gene TRBV2, with 9 nucleotides matching TRBD1. The CDR3 has 12 amino acids. Germline V CDR1 and CDR2: SNHLY, FYNNEI. Trimming cost V 6 bases and J 7 bases; bases outside gene matches: 1. CDR3 residues: CASSGTGNIQYF. The CDR3 nucleotides are TGTGCCAGCAGCGGGACAGGGAACATTCAGTACTTC.

V and J are TRBV2 and TRBJ2-7; TRBD1 or TRBD2 may be the D gene (6 bases each). Germline CDR1 and CDR2: SNHLY and FYNNEI. Trimming took off 6 bases at V and 6 bases at J, with 15 bases between the two ends. The CDR3 extends over 13 amino acids. In DNA, the CDR3 is TGTGCCAGCAGCGCAAAAGGGGGGCTCGAGCAGTACTTC. This sequence encodes CASSAKGGLEQYF.

The chain has TRBV6-5 and TRBJ2-3; D is perhaps TRBD1 (6 bases). The germline V and J ends were trimmed by 6 bases and 4 bases, with 11 bases remaining between them. The CDR3 has 13 amino acids. Germline lookup yields CDR1 MNHEY and CDR2 SVGAGI. CDR3 sequence reads: CASSLRTADTQYF. The CDR3 DNA is TGTGCCAGCAGCCTTCGGACAGCAGATACGCAGTATTTT.

This clone was observed once. This chain connects TRBV6-1 to TRBJ1-2, with D unresolved. Germline assignment: CDR1 MNHNS and CDR2 SASEGT. Trimming left V 1 base short and J 5 bases short, with 11 bases between. CDR3 length: 14 residues. DNA for the CDR3: TGTGCCAGCAGTGAAGGGTACACATCTTATGGCTACACCTTC. It specifies CASSEGYTSYGYTF.

The chain employs TRBV5-1 and TRBJ1-1; D possibly corresponds to TRBD1 (5 bases). Germline-derived CDR1 and CDR2 are SGHRS and YFSETQ. V gave up 1 base and J gave up 2 bases, with 18 bases separating them. The CDR3 contains 17 residues. CDR3 in DNA: TGCGCCAGCAGCTTGATTCCAGGGTCGGGGGGAAACACTGAAGCTTTCTTT. Residues: CASSLIPGSGGNTEAFF.

The genes are TRBV28 and TRBJ2-7, with D perhaps TRBD2 (7 bases). Germline V gives CDR1 MDHEN, CDR2 SYDVKM. The CDR3 sequence is 15 residues long. V lost 9 bases and J 3 bases, leaving 21 bases between the germline ends. CDR3 DNA sequence: TGTGCCAGTCTTCCTGGGGGGGCCCTTTACTACGAGCAGTACTTC. Protein sequence: CASLPGGALYYEQYF.

This clone was counted once. The chain links TRBV7-2 to TRBJ1-1; D unclear. Trimming pared 0 bases from V and 1 base from J, leaving 18 bases between. CDR1 is SGHTA, CDR2 FQGNSA, per germline. The CDR3 runs to 18 residues. Here the CDR3 DNA reads TGTGCCAGCAGCTTAGCATACGTTCGAGTCAGATCGAACACTGAAGCTTTCTTT. Its protein is CASSLAYVRVRSNTEAFF.

This clone was counted only a few times. Other nucleotide sequences from this sample produce the same CDR3. V is TRBV29-1 and J is TRBJ1-1; D is unresolved. There are 11 residues in the CDR3. V lost 4 bases and J lost 0, with 3 bases in between. The germline V gene encodes CDR1 SQVTM and CDR2 ANQGSEA. CDR3 amino acids: CSVGMNTEAFF. CDR3 in DNA: TGCAGCGTTGGCATGAACACTGAAGCTTTCTTT.